Following are 2 T cell receptor beta chains from one sample sequenced in a study of T cell changes during pregnancy in multiple sclerosis. The method was immunoSEQ multiplex PCR; TCRdb's version includes in-frame clones alone and lacks a portion of them. The sample has some 77,000 clones; just over 90% are singletons. The sample here was peripheral blood, taken in the second trimester of pregnancy. The receptor set was obtained from a female donor in good health, enrolled as a control in a pregnancy study.

About this clone itself: At one end, the junction sequence differs from germline, possibly due to a read error. The chain combines TRBV4-3 with TRBJ2-7, with 9 bases lining up with TRBD1. This CDR3 spans 15 amino acids. The germline gives CDR1 LGHNA, CDR2 YSLEER. In DNA form, the CDR3 reads TGCGCCAGCAGCCAAGAGGACAGGGGATCTTACGTGCAGTACTTC. It encodes CASSQEDRGSYVQYF.

The table lists this clone with a count of one. The rearrangement uses TRBV27 and TRBJ1-2, with a possible D match to TRBD1 (6 bases). The CDR3 has 14 amino acids. Per germline, CDR1 MNHEY and CDR2 SMNVEV (reference sequence). With 4 bases removed from V and 5 bases from J, the gap between germline ends came to 14 bases. CDR3 DNA: TGTGCCAGCAGTTCAAGAACAGGGTTTTATGGCTACACCTTC. This translates into CASSSRTGFYGYTF.